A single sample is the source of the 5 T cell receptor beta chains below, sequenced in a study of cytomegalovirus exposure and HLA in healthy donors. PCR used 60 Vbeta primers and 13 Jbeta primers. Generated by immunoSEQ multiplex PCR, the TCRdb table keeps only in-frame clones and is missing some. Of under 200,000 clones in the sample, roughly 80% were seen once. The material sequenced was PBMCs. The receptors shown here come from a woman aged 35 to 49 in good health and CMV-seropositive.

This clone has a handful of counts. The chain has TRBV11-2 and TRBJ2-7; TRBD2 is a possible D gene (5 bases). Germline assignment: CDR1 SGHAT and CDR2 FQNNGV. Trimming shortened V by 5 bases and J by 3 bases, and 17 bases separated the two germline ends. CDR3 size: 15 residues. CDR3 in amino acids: CASSAQSLGNYEQYF. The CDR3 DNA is TGTGCCAGCAGCGCCCAATCACTAGGCAACTACGAGCAGTACTTC.

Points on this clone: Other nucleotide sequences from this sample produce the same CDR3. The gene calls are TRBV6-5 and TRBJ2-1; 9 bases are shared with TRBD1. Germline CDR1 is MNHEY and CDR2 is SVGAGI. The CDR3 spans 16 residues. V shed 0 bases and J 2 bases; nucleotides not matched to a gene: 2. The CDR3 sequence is CASSYSNRGPYNEQFF. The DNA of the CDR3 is TGTGCCAGCAGTTACTCGAACAGGGGGCCCTACAATGAGCAGTTCTTC.

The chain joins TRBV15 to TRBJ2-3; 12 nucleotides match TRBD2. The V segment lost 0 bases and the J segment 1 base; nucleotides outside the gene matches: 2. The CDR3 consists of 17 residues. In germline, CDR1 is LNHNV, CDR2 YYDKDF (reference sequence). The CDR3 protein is CATSRETSGSGTDTQYF. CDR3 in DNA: TGTGCCACCAGCAGAGAGACTAGCGGGAGCGGCACAGATACGCAGTATTTT.

The DNA of the CDR3 is TGTGCCAGCAGTGTGTCTAGCGGAGCGAACACCGGGGAGCTGTTTTTT. Translated, it gives CASSVSSGANTGELFF. The V gene is TRBV25-1, the J gene TRBJ2-2, with 7 positions matching TRBD2. Trimming removed 4 bases from V and 0 bases from J; junction bases left unmatched: 5. The CDR3 extends over 16 amino acids. Germline-derived CDR1 and CDR2 are MGHDK and SYGVNS.

In DNA form, the CDR3 reads TGCAGCGTTGTGCAGGATACCTACGAGCAGTACTTC. Amino acid sequence: CSVVQDTYEQYF. The V and J genes are TRBV29-1 and TRBJ2-7, with D unresolved. The CDR3 totals 12 residues. Trimming shortened V by 4 bases and J by 2 bases, and 9 bases separated the two germline ends. Germline CDR1 is SQVTM and CDR2 is ANQGSEA.